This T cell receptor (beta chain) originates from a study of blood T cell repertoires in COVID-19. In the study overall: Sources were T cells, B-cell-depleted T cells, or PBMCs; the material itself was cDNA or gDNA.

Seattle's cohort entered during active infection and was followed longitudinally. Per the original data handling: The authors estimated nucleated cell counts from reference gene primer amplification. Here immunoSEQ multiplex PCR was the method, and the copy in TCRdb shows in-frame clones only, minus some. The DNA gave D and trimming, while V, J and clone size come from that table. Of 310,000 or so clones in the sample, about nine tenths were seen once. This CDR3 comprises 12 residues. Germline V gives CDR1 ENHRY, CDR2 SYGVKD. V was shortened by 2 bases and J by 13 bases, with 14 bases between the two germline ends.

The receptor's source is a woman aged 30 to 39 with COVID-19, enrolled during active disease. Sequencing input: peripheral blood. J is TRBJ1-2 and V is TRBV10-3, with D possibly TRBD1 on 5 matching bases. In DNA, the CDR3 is TGTGCCATCAGTGAGCAGGGCTTGAAAGGCACCTTC. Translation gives CAISEQGLKGTF.